This T cell receptor (beta chain) is from a study of T cells in Graves' hyperthyroidism and ophthalmopathy. The length of the CDR3 is 14 residues. Germline CDR1 MNHNS, CDR2 SASEGT. V dropped 5 bases and J dropped 4; count of bases not matched to a gene: 5. TCR beta CDR3 sequences were amplified from RNA transcripts. HTBI primers drove first-round RT-PCR of the TCR CDR3. TCRdb reprocessed the multiplex PCR reads via MiXCR and lists one record per CDR3 protein. Here the sample spans 300,000 to 350,000 distinct CDR3 sequences, around 14% being singletons. This clonotype was seen more than once but under ten times. Stable disease denoted Graves' hyperthyroidism without ophthalmopathy progression within 18 months. An approximately 9.4 ml volume of fresh peripheral blood provided the PBMCs.

The chain carries TRBV6-1 and TRBJ2-1, with 7 bases aligning to TRBD2. Specimen: blood. The clonotype was recovered from a woman in her twenties or thirties with Graves' hyperthyroidism. The CDR3 nucleotides read TGTGCCAGCAGTCTTCGGACTAGTTACAATGAGCAGTTCTTC. Encoded protein: CASSLRTSYNEQFF.